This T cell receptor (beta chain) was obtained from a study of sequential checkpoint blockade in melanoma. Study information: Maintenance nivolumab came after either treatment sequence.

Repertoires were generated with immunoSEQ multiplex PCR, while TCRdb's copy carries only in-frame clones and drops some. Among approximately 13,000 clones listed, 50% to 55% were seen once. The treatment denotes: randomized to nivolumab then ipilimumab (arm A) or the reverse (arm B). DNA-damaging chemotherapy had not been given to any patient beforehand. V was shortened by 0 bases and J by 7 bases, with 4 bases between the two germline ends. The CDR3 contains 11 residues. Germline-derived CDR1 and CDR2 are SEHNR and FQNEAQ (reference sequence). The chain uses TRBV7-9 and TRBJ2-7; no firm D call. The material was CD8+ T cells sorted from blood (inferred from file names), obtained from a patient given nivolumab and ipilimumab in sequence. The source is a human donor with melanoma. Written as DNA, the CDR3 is TGTGCCAGCAGCTTAGCAGCGGAGCAGTACTTC. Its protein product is CASSLAAEQYF.